The 3 T cell receptor beta chains reported below all come from one sample, sequenced in a study of CD8 T cells in ankylosing spondylitis (dated by TCRdb to 2017 to 2019). The library was built by means of 5' RACE. TCRdb shows the sequencer as Illumina HiSeq 2500. TCRdb reanalyzed the raw reads on its own, using fastp at Q25 for trimming and MiXCR for clone calling, and kept in-frame beta chains. Rows are combined by CDR3 protein, so each entry shows the most common genes and DNA. The sample table contains hundreds of thousands of distinct CDR3 sequences; only one count was recorded for about an eighth of them. The ten largest clones take up approximately 0.46% of the sample. On the study overall, not on this receptor specifically: Blood from ankylosing spondylitis patients appeared to be characterized by a TCR beta motif made up of several highly homologous amino acid variants.

Their specific antigens are unknown. Input material: blood, either unsorted or a sorted T cell fraction (not recorded which). These receptors all stem from a male donor with ankylosing spondylitis.

The chain has TRBV12-3 or TRBV12-4 and TRBJ2-1, with a weak D call TRBD2 (5 bases). V was clipped by 6 bases and J by 15 bases, with 15 bases between them. This CDR3 is 11 amino acids long. Written as DNA, the CDR3 is TGTGCCAGCAGCTCGGGAAGCCATCCGTTCTTC. Amino acids: CASSSGSHPFF.

This clonotype occurred many times. J is TRBJ2-1 and V is TRBV11-2; 14 bases agree with TRBD2. The CDR3 is 19 residues long. Germline V CDR1 and CDR2: SGHAT, FQNNGV. The V and J ends lost 5 bases and 3 bases, in that order; junction bases with no gene match: 12. CDR3 sequence (DNA): TGTGCCAGCAGCCCCGGGACTAGCGGGAGAGCCGATCGCTACAATGAGCAGTTCTTC. Residues: CASSPGTSGRADRYNEQFF.

This clonotype was seen a handful of times. DNA for the CDR3: TGTGCCAGCAGCCAAGCGCCAGGGAGGGAGCAGCCCCAGCATTTT. Translating gives CASSQAPGREQPQHF. This rearrangement joins TRBV4-2 to TRBJ1-5; a possible D gene is TRBD1 (5 bases). The CDR3 extends over 15 amino acids. Germline CDR1 reads LGHNA; CDR2 reads YNFKEQ. The V end was cut by 1 base, the J end by 7 bases, with 14 bases between.